This paragraph reports one T cell receptor (beta chain). The data belong to a study of shared T cell receptors in the human thymus. The data were produced by immunoSEQ multiplex PCR, yet TCRdb's version contains in-frame clones alone and is incomplete. The sample carries some 700,000 clones, approximately 85% recorded once. The CDR3 runs to 17 residues. Germline V gene lookup returns CDR1 MGHDK and CDR2 SYGVNS. The ends were cut back, 4 bases at V and 1 base at J, with 17 bases in the middle. These data were also filed under a second study, of human thymus T cells. That study adds: Each of the donors was a healthy Finnish infant who was undergoing open corrective cardiac surgery for congenital heart defects. Resected material from corrective heart surgery provided the thymus tissue analysed. Apparent skewing of V and J gene usage characterized both thymic and blood repertoires. There were highly overlapping thymic repertoires among unrelated individuals, as related research reported.

The chain links TRBV25-1 to TRBJ1-5; tentative D call: TRBD1 (6 bases). The specimen sequenced was thymocytes. This TCR was sampled from a girl under three years old with a congenital heart defect. This CDR3 is CASSAKEGGISNQPQHF. The CDR3 region has the DNA TGTGCCAGCAGTGCAAAGGAAGGGGGTATAAGCAATCAGCCCCAGCATTTT.